This T cell receptor (beta chain) emerged from a study of cytomegalovirus exposure and HLA in healthy donors. Whole-study findings and limits: Researchers catalogued approximately 170 TCR beta chains as cytomegalovirus-associated. One variant, a missense change in DCLRE1C, was linked in a later analysis to TCR beta V- and J-gene trimming.

PCR involved 60 Vbeta and 13 Jbeta primers. Authors' data handling: A later analysis counted about 80 million unique TCR beta chains, around 10 million shared. Some clones are missing from TCRdb's copy, which holds only in-frame ones; the method was immunoSEQ multiplex PCR. V and J calls and clone size are as listed in that table; D and trimming were resolved from the DNA. The repertoire holds roughly 150,000 clones, with 65% to 80% as singletons. As to this clone: Its antigen is not known.

The sample was PBMCs. The clonotype was recovered from a man aged 40-49 years in good health and CMV-seropositive.

CDR3 in DNA: TGTGCCAGCTCTTCTAGCGGGAGGGGTCTCGAGCAGTACTTC. This gives the protein CASSSSGRGLEQYF. The rearrangement links TRBV18 to TRBJ2-7; 12 bases fit TRBD2. CDR1 is KGHSH, CDR2 LQKENI, per germline. J gave up 6 bases and V 6 bases, and 6 bases lay outside the gene matches. The CDR3 totals 14 residues.